Below, 30 T cell receptor beta chains from the same sample are listed, as sequenced in a study of cytomegalovirus exposure and HLA in healthy donors. Data came from immunoSEQ multiplex PCR; TCRdb stores just in-frame clones and leaves some out. The sample shows about 220,000 clones, under 95% of them seen only once. Sequencing input: PBMCs. All receptors come from a young woman in good health and CMV-seronegative.

The rearrangement links TRBV5-1 to TRBJ2-1; 8 positions match TRBD2. There are 14 residues in the CDR3. V shed 4 bases and J 6 bases; nucleotides not matched to a gene: 6. In germline, CDR1 is SGHRS, CDR2 YFSETQ. The CDR3 region is CASSLWTSLNEQFF. The CDR3 DNA reads TGCGCCAGCAGCCTTTGGACTAGCCTCAATGAGCAGTTCTTC.

V usage is TRBV6-5 and J usage is TRBJ1-1; tentative D call: TRBD1 (5 bases). V lost 6 bases, J lost 3 bases, and 8 bases lay in between. The CDR3 loop spans 12 amino acids. Germline V gene data show CDR1 as MNHEY and CDR2 as SVGAGI. CDR3 protein: CASSPGYTEAFF. The CDR3 bases are TGTGCCAGCAGCCCAGGGTACACTGAAGCTTTCTTT.

This CDR3 reads CASSTTGTGRAFF. The CDR3 DNA reads TGTGCCAGTAGTACAACCGGGACAGGGAGAGCTTTCTTT. The chain links TRBV19 to TRBJ1-1, with 9 nucleotides matching TRBD1. After removal of 4 bases from V and 10 bases from J, the junction contained 7 bases not matched to a gene. The germline gives CDR1 LNHDA, CDR2 SQIVND (reference sequence). This CDR3 has 13 amino acids.

This chain links TRBV6-5 with TRBJ1-2; the D is unclear. This CDR3 has 13 residues. The V end was cut by 5 bases, the J end by 6 bases, with 13 bases between. CDR1 is MNHEY, CDR2 SVGAGI, per germline. CDR3 DNA sequence: TGTGCCAGCAGTCAATCATACAATGATGGCTACACCTTC. Its protein product is CASSQSYNDGYTF.

This chain connects TRBV6-5 to TRBJ1-2, with D possibly being TRBD1 (6 bases). The CDR3 length is 14 residues. Germline V gives CDR1 MNHEY, CDR2 SVGAGI. V was pared by 5 bases and J by 0 bases, with 10 bases between. In DNA form, the CDR3 reads TGTGCCAGCAGTAGACAGGTTCCTAACTATGGCTACACCTTC. It translates to CASSRQVPNYGYTF.

V gene TRBV28 combines with J gene TRBJ2-1; the match to TRBD2 covers 7 bases. Trimming cost V 3 bases and J 13 bases; bases outside gene matches: 9. Germline V gene sequence: CDR1 MDHEN, CDR2 SYDVKM. The length of the CDR3 is 13 residues. CDR3 sequence (DNA): TGTGCCAGCAGTTTTGGGAGTGGGGGGGTACAGTTCTTC. It specifies CASSFGSGGVQFF.

The V gene is TRBV2, the J gene TRBJ1-3, with no clear D. Germline-derived CDR1 and CDR2 are SNHLY and FYNNEI. The CDR3 sequence is 17 residues long. With 5 bases removed from V and 3 bases from J, the gap between germline ends came to 20 bases. CDR3 loop: CASSSVGRSFFGNTIYF. The CDR3 DNA sequence: TGTGCCAGCAGTTCCGTCGGCAGGTCTTTTTTTGGAAACACCATATATTTT. The full variable domain, its missing parts supplied by reference TRBV2 and TRBJ1-3, is EPEVTQTPSHQVTQMGQEVILRCVPISNHLYFYWYRQILGQKVEFLVSFYNNEISEKSEIFDDQFSVERPDGSNFTLKIRSTKLEDSAMYFCASSSVGRSFFGNTIYFGEGSWLTVV.

This sequence joins TRBV10-3 and TRBJ2-7, with TRBD1 matching 12 bases. CDR1 and CDR2 from the germline V gene are ENHRY and SYGVKD. The CDR3 is 16 amino acids. Germline trimming cut 5 bases from V and 6 bases from J; bases unmatched to any gene: 11. The CDR3 bases are TGTGCCATCAGTCGGGAAGCCGGGACAGGGGGCTCCGAGCAGTACTTC. Translation gives CAISREAGTGGSEQYF.

This clone appeared a single time. The chain couples TRBV11-2 to TRBJ1-5; 7 bases are a match to TRBD1. Germline assignment: CDR1 SGHAT and CDR2 FQNNGV. The trim removed 2 bases at V and 7 bases at J, leaving 5 bases unmatched. This CDR3 comprises 14 residues. This CDR3 is CASSLNRGTQPQHF. The DNA for the CDR3 is TGTGCCAGCAGCTTAAACAGGGGTACGCAGCCCCAGCATTTT.

This clone showed up just once. This chain uses TRBV7-3 with TRBJ1-2; no reliable D call. CDR3 length: 15 residues. V lost 2 bases to trimming and J lost 4 bases, with 14 bases between them. Germline CDR1 SGHTA, CDR2 FQGTGA. The CDR3 here is CASSLAPGPTYGYTF. CDR3 coding DNA: TGTGCCAGCAGCTTAGCTCCGGGTCCGACCTATGGCTACACCTTC.

V is TRBV30 and J is TRBJ2-6, with D possibly matching TRBD2 (6 bases). This CDR3 contains 15 residues. Trimming took 2 bases from V and 2 from J, leaving 10 bases between them. Germline assignment: CDR1 GTSNPN and CDR2 SVGIG (reference sequence). This chain's CDR3 is CAWSWRGAGANVLTF. The CDR3 coding sequence is TGTGCCTGGAGTTGGCGGGGTGCTGGGGCCAACGTCCTGACTTTC.

The genes are TRBV5-5 and TRBJ1-1, with TRBD1 identical over 8 bases. This CDR3 is built from 15 residues. Trimming cost V 0 bases and J 3 bases; bases outside gene matches: 4. Germline CDR1 reads SGHKS; CDR2 reads YYEKEE (reference sequence). The CDR3 region has the DNA TGTGCCAGCAGCTTGGCGGACAGGGAAGACACTGAAGCTTTCTTT. Residues: CASSLADREDTEAFF.

The genes are TRBV25-1 and TRBJ2-1, with 10 bases fitting TRBD1. Germline CDR1 and CDR2: MGHDK and SYGVNS. The CDR3 covers 16 residues. V lost 1 base, J lost 7 bases, and 7 bases stayed unmatched. The CDR3 is CASSESGTGVYNEQFF. In nucleotides, the CDR3 is TGTGCCAGCAGTGAATCCGGGACAGGGGTTTATAATGAGCAGTTCTTC.

This chain links TRBV7-6 with TRBJ2-1; 8 nucleotides agree with TRBD2. Looked up from germline, CDR1 is SGHVS and CDR2 is FNYEAQ. V gave up 4 bases and J gave up 2 bases; unmatched junction bases: 4. The CDR3 covers 15 residues. Written as DNA, the CDR3 is TGTGCCAGCAGCTCATCAGCGGGAGCCTACAATGAGCAGTTCTTC. This gives the protein CASSSSAGAYNEQFF.

The CDR3 coding sequence is TGTGCCAGCAGCTCAGGGATACGCTATGGCTACACCTTC. Protein sequence: CASSSGIRYGYTF. The V gene is TRBV11-2, the J gene TRBJ1-2, with D possibly matching TRBD1 (5 bases). Germline V CDR1 and CDR2: SGHAT, FQNNGV. The V end was cut by 4 bases, the J end by 4 bases, with 10 bases between. This CDR3 spans 13 amino acids.

This clone was seen just once. The chain is built from TRBV11-2 and TRBJ1-1, with 7 bases fitting TRBD1. The CDR3 has 12 residues. The germline V gene encodes CDR1 SGHAT and CDR2 FQNNGV. After removal of 4 bases from V and 8 bases from J, the junction contained 4 bases not matched to a gene. The CDR3 DNA reads TGTGCCAGCAGCTCCGCGGACAGGGAAGCTTTCTTT. This translates into CASSSADREAFF.

The chain links TRBV5-3 to TRBJ1-1; possible D gene TRBD1, 5 bases. TRBV5-3 qualifies as an ORF whose function is uncertain. The CDR3 runs 17 residues. V shed 2 bases and J shed 1 base, with 18 bases lying between them. This CDR3 reads CARSFSARTPKNTEAFF. The DNA of the CDR3 is TGTGCCAGAAGCTTTTCCGCCAGGACACCCAAGAACACTGAAGCTTTCTTT.

This clone is a singleton in its sample. The chain is built from TRBV11-2 and TRBJ1-6; D gene ambiguous. Trimming removed 3 bases from V and 5 bases from J, with 14 bases in between. Looked up from germline, CDR1 is SGHAT and CDR2 is FQNNGV. This CDR3 is 16 amino acids long. CDR3 nucleotides: TGTGCCAGCAGCTTGCTGAATCGGGTCCATAATTCACCCCTCCACTTT. This sequence encodes CASSLLNRVHNSPLHF.

This chain uses TRBV5-1 with TRBJ1-4, with 8 positions matching TRBD1. Per germline, CDR1 SGHRS and CDR2 YFSETQ. The trim removed 0 bases at V and 8 bases at J, leaving 3 bases unmatched. The CDR3 spans 14 residues. CDR3 DNA sequence: TGCGCCAGCAGCTTGGCAGGGGGCGACGAAAAACTGTTTTTT. This encodes CASSLAGGDEKLFF.

This chain connects TRBV28 to TRBJ2-3, with 8 bases lining up with TRBD2. The CDR3 totals 17 residues. V was pared by 5 bases and J by 2 bases, with 12 bases of the junction left unmatched. Germline V gives CDR1 MDHEN, CDR2 SYDVKM. CDR3 region: CASSPTAGLAITDTQYF. The CDR3 DNA reads as TGTGCCAGCAGTCCCACTGCCGGACTAGCAATCACAGATACGCAGTATTTT.

This clone was seen once. The chain recombines TRBV18 with TRBJ1-2; possibly TRBD1 for D (5 bases). Germline V lookup: CDR1 KGHSH, CDR2 LQKENI. V lost 6 bases, J lost 7 bases, and 9 bases lay in between. The CDR3 has 11 residues. CDR3 region: CASSSQGGYTF. As DNA, the CDR3 is TGTGCCAGCTCTTCCCAGGGTGGCTACACCTTC. The whole variable domain, remainder taken from reference TRBV18 and TRBJ1-2, is NAGVMQNPRHLVRRRGQEARLRCSPMKGHSHVYWYRQLPEEGLKFMVYLQKENIIDESGMPKERFSAEFPKEGPSILRIQQVVRGDSAAYFCASSSQGGYTFGSGTRLTVV.

This clone appeared once. The chain has TRBV6-5 and TRBJ2-5; possibly TRBD2 for D (5 bases). The V end was cut by 4 bases, the J end by 5 bases, with 11 bases between. The germline V gene encodes CDR1 MNHEY and CDR2 SVGAGI. There are 13 residues in the CDR3. The CDR3 bases are TGTGCCAGCAGTTCGTACGGGATTGAGACCCAGTACTTC. It encodes CASSSYGIETQYF.

This rearrangement joins TRBV25-1 to TRBJ1-4; tentatively, D is TRBD1 (5 bases). This CDR3 has 16 amino acids. Germline CDR1 and CDR2: MGHDK and SYGVNS. Trimming cost V 1 base and J 8 bases, with 17 bases left between them. CDR3: CASSEWGSRGEEKLFF. For the CDR3, the DNA is TGTGCCAGCAGTGAATGGGGTAGTCGGGGGGAGGAAAAACTGTTTTTT.

The chain uses TRBV10-3 and TRBJ1-3; 7 bases fit TRBD1. This CDR3 spans 14 amino acids. Germline V gene lookup returns CDR1 ENHRY and CDR2 SYGVKD. Germline trimming cut 6 bases from V and 4 bases from J; bases unmatched to any gene: 6. For the CDR3, the DNA is TGTGCCATCAGCGACAGGGATTCAGGAAACACCATATATTTT. Its translation is CAISDRDSGNTIYF.

This clone came up a few times. The chain is built from TRBV7-2 and TRBJ2-3; weak D call: TRBD1 (6 bases). Germline CDR1 and CDR2: SGHTA and FQGNSA. The CDR3 runs 15 residues. V lost 1 base and J lost 8, with 16 bases in between. The CDR3 region has the DNA TGTGCCAGCAGCTTAGTAGCACAGGGTGGAAGTACGCAGTATTTT. Its protein product is CASSLVAQGGSTQYF.

The rearrangement joins TRBV5-4 to TRBJ1-2; TRBD1 agrees at 8 bases. V was pared by 0 bases and J by 8 bases, with 18 bases of the junction left unmatched. CDR3 length: 18 amino acids. CDR1 and CDR2 from the germline V gene are SGHNT and YYREEE (reference sequence). The CDR3 spells CASSLGSIWAGGSRGYTF. The CDR3, as DNA: TGTGCCAGCAGCTTGGGAAGTATTTGGGCAGGGGGCTCTCGAGGCTACACCTTC.

The genes are TRBV6-5 and TRBJ1-5; 7 bases map to TRBD1. The CDR3 runs to 13 residues. After removal of 8 bases from V and 2 bases from J, the junction contained 3 bases not matched to a gene. In germline, CDR1 is MNHEY, CDR2 SVGAGI. The CDR3 coding sequence is TGTGCCAGCCAAGACAGGGGCAATCAGCCCCAGCATTTT. Its protein is CASQDRGNQPQHF.

The chain employs TRBV7-3 and TRBJ2-4, with a possible D match to TRBD2 (5 bases). The CDR3 is made up of 22 amino acids. Germline CDR1 and CDR2: SGHTA and FQGTGA. Trimming shortened V by 10 bases and J by 0 bases, and 37 bases separated the two germline ends. The CDR3 spells CATPGRAGQDEDFFLAKNIQYF. The CDR3, as DNA: TGTGCCACCCCGGGAAGGGCGGGCCAGGACGAGGACTTTTTTCTAGCCAAAAACATTCAGTACTTC.

The chain has TRBV5-1 and TRBJ2-7; 9 bases line up with TRBD1. CDR1 and CDR2 (germline): SGHRS, YFSETQ. The CDR3 sequence is 14 residues long. Trimming at V came to 4 bases and at J to 4 bases, leaving 6 bases not matched to a gene. The CDR3 sequence: CASSAGQGRYEQYF. The CDR3, as DNA: TGCGCCAGCAGCGCTGGACAGGGGCGGTACGAGCAGTACTTC.

In this sample, this clone turned up a few times. V usage is TRBV27 and J usage is TRBJ2-1, with D tentatively TRBD1 (5 bases). From germline, CDR1 is MNHEY and CDR2 SMNVEV (reference sequence). Trimming pared 4 bases from V and 9 bases from J, leaving 16 bases between. This CDR3 contains 14 residues. CDR3 in amino acids: CASSSHLQGTEQFF. CDR3 bases: TGTGCCAGCAGTTCACACCTCCAGGGCACTGAGCAGTTCTTC.